This T cell receptor beta chain appears in the sequencing data of a study of T cell responses to AZD1222 COVID-19 vaccine. Study-wide results and caveats: Of the AZD1222 recipients, only 6 or 7 were seropositive at baseline. Receipt of two AZD1222 doses was followed by a rise in Spike-specific TCR breadth and depth. CD4 TCRs covered the whole spike, strongest at regions 160-218 and 743-854. Females outnumbered males among donors, who were mostly white British; clonal diversity was possibly underestimated.

With 5 bases removed from V and 1 base from J, the gap between germline ends came to 24 bases. Germline lookup yields CDR1 SGHVS and CDR2 FNYEAQ. This CDR3 has 19 amino acids. On this clone itself: Its antigen is currently unknown.

Here immunoSEQ multiplex PCR was the method, and the copy in TCRdb shows in-frame clones only, minus some. This table has roughly 180,000 clones, around 87% appearing once. The specimen comprised peripheral blood, sampled on day 0 of AZD1222 vaccination. J is TRBJ1-3 and V is TRBV7-6; TRBD1 might be the D (5 bases). The clonotype comes from an adult in good health. The CDR3 spells CASSGFDSAQKDSGNTIYF. Written as DNA, the CDR3 is TGTGCCAGCAGCGGTTTCGACAGCGCACAAAAAGATTCTGGAAACACCATATATTTT.